Listed below are T cell receptor beta chains from one sample, sequenced in a study of cytomegalovirus exposure and HLA in healthy donors. Clones were read by immunoSEQ multiplex PCR, and TCRdb kept only the in-frame ones, dropping some. This table has under 200,000 clones, approximately 73% appearing once. The source material was PBMCs. These receptors all stem from a woman under 30 in good health and CMV-seropositive. CDR3s include the opening cysteine and the closing phenylalanine or tryptophan. A D gene is named only where the DNA matches it firmly. Clone size is given for some rows only: seen once, a few or many times, or a class if the clone is expanded.

j_call	d_call	v_call	clone_size	cdr3_aa	cdr3_nt
TRBJ1-4	TRBD1	TRBV12-5	.	CAWRGTVLNEKLFF	TGTGCTTGGAGGGGGACAGTTTTGAATGAAAAACTGTTTTTT
TRBJ1-6	TRBD1	TRBV7-9	.	CASSRYTGANSPLHF	TGTGCCAGCAGCCGCTATACAGGGGCTAATTCACCCCTCCACTTT
TRBJ2-7	TRBD1	TRBV18	.	CASLGDRTYEQYF	TGTGCCAGCTTGGGGGACAGAACCTACGAGCAGTACTTC
TRBJ2-5	TRBD1	TRBV5-1	few	CASSFQGEETQYF	TGCGCCAGCAGCTTTCAGGGGGAGGAGACCCAGTACTTC
TRBJ2-6	.	TRBV5-5	.	CASSLRQTGANVLTF	TGTGCCAGCAGCCTTCGACAGACTGGGGCCAACGTCCTGACTTTC
TRBJ2-3	TRBD2	TRBV7-2	.	CASSLGSSGRNTQYF	TGTGCCAGCAGCTTAGGATCTAGCGGGAGAAATACGCAGTATTTT
TRBJ1-6	.	TRBV7-6	few	CATRDSYNSPLHF	TGTGCCACCCGGGACTCCTATAATTCACCCCTCCACTTT
TRBJ2-5	TRBD1	TRBV18	.	CASSPGTGAKETQYF	TGTGCCAGCTCACCGGGGACAGGAGCTAAAGAGACCCAGTACTTC
TRBJ2-7	.	TRBV5-1	.	CASSVTGSGEQYF	TGCGCCAGCAGCGTGACTGGGTCGGGCGAGCAGTACTTC
TRBJ1-2	TRBD1	TRBV30	.	CAWADRGLENF	TGTGCCTGGGCGGACAGGGGGTTAGAAAACTTC
TRBJ2-5	.	TRBV18	.	CASSPPSSYQYF	TGTGCCAGCTCACCACCGTCGAGTTACCAGTACTTC
TRBJ1-6	.	TRBV9	few	CASSAETGLNSPLHF	TGTGCCAGCAGCGCGGAGACAGGCCTTAATTCACCCCTCCACTTT
TRBJ1-2	.	TRBV5-1	few	CASSLGGLNYGYTF	TGCGCCAGCAGCTTGGGAGGGCTTAACTATGGCTACACCTTC
TRBJ2-7	.	TRBV7-2	.	CASSRPGAGDYEQYF	TGTGCCAGCAGCCGCCCGGGGGCGGGGGACTACGAGCAGTACTTC
TRBJ2-7	.	TRBV15	.	CATSRRGEGNRYEQYF	TGTGCCACCAGCAGGAGGGGGGAGGGGAACCGCTACGAGCAGTACTTC
TRBJ2-5	.	TRBV4-3	.	CASSQGRQYEETQYF	TGCGCCAGCAGCCAAGGACGACAGTACGAAGAGACCCAGTACTTC
TRBJ2-7	TRBD2	TRBV5-1	.	CASSRLAGDEQYF	TGCGCCAGCAGTAGACTAGCGGGGGATGAGCAGTACTTC
TRBJ1-2	.	TRBV5-3	.	CARSSRKGANYGYTF	TGTGCCAGAAGCTCACGTAAAGGGGCGAACTATGGCTACACCTTC
TRBJ1-5	.	TRBV7-2	.	CASSLARDQPQHF	TGTGCCAGCAGCTTAGCGCGGGATCAGCCCCAGCATTTT
TRBJ2-7	.	TRBV21-1	few	CASSRGGGGPLRQQYF	TGTGCCAGCAGCCGGGGTGGCGGGGGCCCCCTCCGGCAGCAGTACTTC
TRBJ2-5	.	TRBV7-3	.	CASSQGALQETQYF	TGTGCCAGCAGCCAAGGGGCCCTCCAAGAGACCCAGTACTTC
TRBJ1-1	.	TRBV9	.	CASSDTEAFF	TGTGCCTCTTCGGACACTGAAGCTTTCTTT
TRBJ1-6	.	TRBV6-1	few	CASTIAGLISPLHF	TGTGCCAGCACTATAGCAGGGTTGATTTCACCCCTCCACTTT
TRBJ1-2	.	TRBV9	.	CASSVGNRPSYGYTF	TGTGCCAGCAGCGTAGGGAACAGGCCTTCCTATGGCTACACCTTC
TRBJ2-7	.	TRBV9	.	CASSVADYSSYEQYF	TGTGCCAGCAGCGTAGCCGATTACAGCTCCTACGAGCAGTACTTC
TRBJ1-1	.	TRBV4-1	.	CASSQEPSEAFF	TGCGCCAGCAGCCAAGAACCGAGCGAAGCTTTCTTT